Listed here are 8 T cell receptor beta chains from one sample, sequenced in a study of CD8+ T cells in alopecia areata. cDNA serving as the sequencing template came from extracted, reverse transcribed RNA. Here immunoSEQ multiplex PCR was the method, and the copy in TCRdb shows in-frame clones only, minus some. The repertoire has under 250,000 clones, 56% of them found once; the top ten carry around 5%. Source material: CD8+ T cells sorted from blood. These receptors were taken from a human donor in good health.

The J gene is TRBJ1-6, the V gene TRBV7-4; TRBD1 aligns across 8 bases. This CDR3 has 15 residues. From germline, CDR1 is SGHVT and CDR2 SQSDAQ. J lost 6 bases, V lost 2 bases, and 3 bases had no gene match. The CDR3 loop is CASSLLDRANSPLHF. CDR3 DNA: TGTGCCAGCAGCTTACTGGACAGGGCTAATTCACCCCTCCACTTT.

This clone was counted only a few times. This chain links TRBV4-1 with TRBJ1-5, with 10 nucleotides matching TRBD1. Germline V gives CDR1 MGHRA, CDR2 YSYEKL. The CDR3 runs 14 residues. The junction had 4 bases not matched to a gene; V was cut back by 3 bases and J by 8 bases. The CDR3 is CASSQTGGSEPQHF. The CDR3 DNA reads TGCGCCAGCAGCCAGACAGGGGGCTCAGAGCCCCAGCATTTT.

The chain combines TRBV19 with TRBJ2-6; no definite D call. V was clipped by 5 bases and J by 0 bases, with 11 bases between them. This CDR3 has 16 residues. CDR1 LNHDA and CDR2 SQIVND come from the germline V gene (reference sequence). The CDR3 DNA follows: TGTGCCAGTAGTTCCCTGACCGACTCTGGGGCCAACGTCCTGACTTTC. Amino acid sequence: CASSSLTDSGANVLTF.

This clone was observed a few times. The gene calls are TRBV29-1 and TRBJ2-1, with 7 bases aligning to TRBD1. With 7 bases clipped from V and 4 bases from J, the junction kept 10 bases outside the gene matches. CDR3 length: 14 amino acids. CDR1 is SQVTM and CDR2 is ANQGSEA in the germline V gene. The CDR3 loop is CSAIVRTGYNEQFF. The CDR3 nucleotides are TGCAGCGCTATAGTGAGGACAGGATACAATGAGCAGTTCTTC.

The genes are TRBV4-1 and TRBJ2-3; D uncertain. The germline V gene encodes CDR1 MGHRA and CDR2 YSYEKL. V was shortened by 0 bases and J by 0 bases, with 13 bases between the two germline ends. The CDR3 extends over 17 amino acids. CDR3 in amino acids: CASSQDLVSQSTDTQYF. As DNA, the CDR3 is TGCGCCAGCAGCCAAGATCTAGTAAGTCAGAGCACAGATACGCAGTATTTT.

The chain combines TRBV6-5 with TRBJ2-1, with D possibly being TRBD2 (5 bases). CDR1 is MNHEY and CDR2 is SVGAGI in the germline V gene. V lost 0 bases and J 6 bases, leaving 12 bases between the germline ends. This CDR3 has 15 amino acids. The CDR3, as DNA: TGTGCCAGCAGTTACTCGGACTCGTCGGTCAATGAGCAGTTCTTC. Its translation is CASSYSDSSVNEQFF.

The chain joins TRBV7-6 to TRBJ1-6; 7 bases are a match to TRBD1. Trimming took 3 bases from V and 3 from J; bases not matched to a gene: 5. There are 16 residues in the CDR3. CDR1 is SGHVS, CDR2 FNYEAQ, per germline. The CDR3 DNA follows: TGTGCCAGCAGCTTCGGCACAGGGGTCTATAATTCACCCCTCCACTTT. It specifies CASSFGTGVYNSPLHF.

The V gene is TRBV11-2, the J gene TRBJ2-1; tentatively, D is TRBD1 or TRBD2 (6 bases each). This CDR3 is 15 amino acids long. Germline CDR1 and CDR2: SGHAT and FQNNGV. Trimming took off 6 bases at V and 2 bases at J, with 14 bases between the two ends. CDR3 nucleotides: TGTGCCAGCAGAGGGGTGGGGGGCCCCTACAATGAGCAGTTCTTC. Translation: CASRGVGGPYNEQFF. Complete variable domain (other parts from reference TRBV11-2 and TRBJ2-1): EAGVAQSPRYKIIEKRQSVAFWCNPISGHATLYWYQQILGQGPKLLIQFQNNGVVDDSQLPKDRFSAERLKGVDSTLKIQPAKLEDSAVYLCASRGVGGPYNEQFFGPGTRLTVL.